The sequence of this T cell receptor beta chain was determined in a study of shared clonotypes between healthy human individuals. Notes on the study in general: When naive CD4 clonotypes were compared across several donors, approximately 5% were shared.

The V gene lost 1 base and the J gene lost 7 bases, with 7 bases spanning the gap. Germline V gene data show CDR1 as SGHTA and CDR2 as FQGTGA. This CDR3 is 13 amino acids long. Replicate PCRs from sorted subsets contained about 200 ng DNA, which is 31,000 or so T cell genomes. Profiled with immunoSEQ multiplex PCR; TCRdb holds only in-frame clones, not every one. The table lists millions of clones, over 85% of them singletons. For this clone: Its cognate antigen is unknown. The sample has other DNA sequences that encode this CDR3 too.

Cells designated naive CD8 were CD45RO-negative and were positively selected for CCR7, with terminally differentiated effector memory CD45RA+ cells excluded. This receptor was taken from a man younger than 35 in good health. The chain has TRBV7-3 and TRBJ2-2, with TRBD2 as a possible D gene (5 bases). Specimen: naive CD8+ T cells sorted from blood. The CDR3 region has the DNA TGTGCCAGCAGCTTAATAGGGAGCGGGGAGCTGTTTTTT. The encoded protein is CASSLIGSGELFF.